This T cell receptor (beta chain) stems from a study of beta chain features in type 1 diabetes. This clone was detected a few times. The CDR3 consists of 15 residues. CDR1 is SQVTM and CDR2 is ANQGSEA in the germline V gene. J was trimmed by 1 base and V by 6 bases; bases with no gene match: 10. Expressed TCRB transcripts got sequenced, as all isolated RNA was reverse transcribed. The average output of naive, central memory and regulatory T cell samples was approximately 3.7 million reads. Sequencing was performed with immunoSEQ multiplex PCR; in TCRdb, only in-frame clones are kept and a portion is missing. The sample lists 250,000 to 300,000 clones; 7.5% to 9.5% were seen once.

Sequencing was performed on central memory CD4+ T cells from blood. The sequence derives from a woman between 18 and 29 years old in good health. This chain connects TRBV29-1 to TRBJ2-7, with 9 bases matching TRBD2. CDR3 nucleotides: TGCAGCGTATTTCTTGGTAGCGGGGGTTCCTACGAGCAGTACTTC. This translates into CSVFLGSGGSYEQYF.